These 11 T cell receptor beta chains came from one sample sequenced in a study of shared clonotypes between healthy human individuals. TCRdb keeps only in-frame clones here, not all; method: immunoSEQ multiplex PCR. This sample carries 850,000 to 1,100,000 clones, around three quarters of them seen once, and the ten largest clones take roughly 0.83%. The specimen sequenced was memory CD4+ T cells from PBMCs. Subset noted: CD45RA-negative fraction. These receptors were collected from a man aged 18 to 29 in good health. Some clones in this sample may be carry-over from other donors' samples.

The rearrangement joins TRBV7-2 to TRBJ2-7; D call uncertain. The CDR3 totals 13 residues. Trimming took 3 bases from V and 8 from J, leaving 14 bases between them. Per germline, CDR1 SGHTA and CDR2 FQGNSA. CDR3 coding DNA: TGTGCCAGCAGCTTCTCTCGAGCAGGCCAGCAGTACTTC. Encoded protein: CASSFSRAGQQYF. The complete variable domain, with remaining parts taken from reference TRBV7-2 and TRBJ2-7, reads GAGVSQSPSNKVTEKGKDVELRCDPISGHTALYWYRQSLGQGLEFLIYFQGNSAPDKSGLPSDRFSAERTGGSVSTLTIQRTQQEDSAVYLCASSFSRAGQQYFGPGTRLTVT.

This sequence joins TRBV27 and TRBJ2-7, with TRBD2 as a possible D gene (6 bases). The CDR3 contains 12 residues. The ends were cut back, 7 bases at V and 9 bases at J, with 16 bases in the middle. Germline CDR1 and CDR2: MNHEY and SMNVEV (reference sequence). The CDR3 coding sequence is TGTGCCAGCACCTCCCAGTACGGGAGGCAGTACTTC. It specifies CASTSQYGRQYF.

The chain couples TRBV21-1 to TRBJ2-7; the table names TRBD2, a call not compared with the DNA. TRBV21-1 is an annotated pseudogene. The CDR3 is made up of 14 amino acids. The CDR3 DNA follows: TGTGCCAGCACTCTAGCGGGGGGGCCCTACGAGCAGTACTTC. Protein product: CASTLAGGPYEQYF.

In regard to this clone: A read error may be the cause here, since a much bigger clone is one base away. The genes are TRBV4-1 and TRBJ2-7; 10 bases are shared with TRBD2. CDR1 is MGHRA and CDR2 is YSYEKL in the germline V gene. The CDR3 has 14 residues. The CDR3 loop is CASSPRVAGGEQCF. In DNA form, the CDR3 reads TGCGCCAGCAGCCCCCGGGTAGCGGGAGGTGAGCAGTGCTTC.

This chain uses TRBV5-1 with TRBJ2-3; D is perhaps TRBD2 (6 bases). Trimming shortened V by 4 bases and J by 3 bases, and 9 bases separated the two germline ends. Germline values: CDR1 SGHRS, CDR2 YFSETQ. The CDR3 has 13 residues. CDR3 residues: CASSPEGTDTQYF. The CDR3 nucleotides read TGCGCCAGCAGCCCGGAGGGGACAGATACGCAGTATTTT.

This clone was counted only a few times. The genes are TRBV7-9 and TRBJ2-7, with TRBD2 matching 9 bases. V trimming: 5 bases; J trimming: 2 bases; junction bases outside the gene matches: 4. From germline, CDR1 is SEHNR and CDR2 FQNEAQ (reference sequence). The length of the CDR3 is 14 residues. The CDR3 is CASSPTSGTYEQYF. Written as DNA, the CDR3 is TGTGCCAGCAGCCCGACTAGCGGAACCTACGAGCAGTACTTC.

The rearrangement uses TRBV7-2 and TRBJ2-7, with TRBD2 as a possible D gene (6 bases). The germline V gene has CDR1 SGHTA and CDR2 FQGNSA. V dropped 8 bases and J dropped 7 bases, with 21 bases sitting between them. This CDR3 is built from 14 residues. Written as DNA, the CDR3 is TGTGCCAGCGCCCCGACTAGGAGATACGGAGAGCAGTACTTC. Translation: CASAPTRRYGEQYF.

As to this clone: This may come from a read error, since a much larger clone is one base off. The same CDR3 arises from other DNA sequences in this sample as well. The CDR3 protein is CASSPTSGRIDEQFF. The CDR3 DNA reads as TGTGCCAGCAGCCCGACTAGCGGGAGGATCGATGAGCAGTTCTTC. The V call is TRBV7-9, the J call TRBJ2-1; 13 bases agree with TRBD2. Germline assignment: CDR1 SEHNR and CDR2 FQNEAQ (reference sequence). The CDR3 is 15 residues long. J lost 8 bases, V lost 5 bases, and 6 bases had no gene match.

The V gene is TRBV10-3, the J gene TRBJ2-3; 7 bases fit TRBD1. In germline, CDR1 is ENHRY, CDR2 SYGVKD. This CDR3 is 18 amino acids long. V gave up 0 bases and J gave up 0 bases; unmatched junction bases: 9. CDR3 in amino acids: CAISESKGAGSSTDTQYF. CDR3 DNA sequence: TGTGCCATCAGTGAGTCAAAGGGGGCAGGGTCTAGCACAGATACGCAGTATTTT.

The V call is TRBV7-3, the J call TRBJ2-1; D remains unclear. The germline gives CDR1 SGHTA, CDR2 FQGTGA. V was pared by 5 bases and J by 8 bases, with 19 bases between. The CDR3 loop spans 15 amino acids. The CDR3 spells CASSPIAIAAHEQFF. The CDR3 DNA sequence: TGTGCCAGCAGCCCGATAGCTATCGCTGCCCATGAGCAGTTCTTC.

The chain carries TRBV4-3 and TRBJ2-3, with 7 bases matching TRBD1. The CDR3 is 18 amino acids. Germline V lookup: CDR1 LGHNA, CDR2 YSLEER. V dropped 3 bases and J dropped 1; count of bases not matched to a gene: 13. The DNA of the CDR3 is TGCGCCAGCAGCCAGAGCTCGAGCCGACAGGGCCGCACAGATACGCAGTATTTT. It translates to CASSQSSSRQGRTDTQYF.